This T cell receptor beta chain was sequenced for a study of radiation and T cells in renal cell carcinoma. Stated time point: blood 4 weeks post-SBRT, at nephrectomy. Treatment here: 15 Gy SBRT to primary tumor, nephrectomy 4 weeks later. The method was immunoSEQ multiplex PCR; TCRdb's version includes in-frame clones alone and lacks a portion of them. The sample lists about 73,000 clones, 70% to 90% seen once, with 2.4% in the top ten. Germline V gene sequence: CDR1 MNHEY, CDR2 SVGAGI. Trimming took 9 bases from V and 0 from J, leaving 16 bases between them. The CDR3 runs 15 residues. The source is a woman aged 60-75 years with renal cell carcinoma. The specimen was blood, collected from a patient whose treatment included radiotherapy and nephrectomy. The genes are TRBV6-5 and TRBJ2-3; D is ambiguous. The chain's CDR3 is CASFPSSYSTDTQYF. Here the CDR3 DNA reads TGTGCCAGTTTTCCGTCCTCGTATAGCACAGATACGCAGTATTTT.